The 17 T cell receptor beta chains given below trace back to one sample, sequenced in a study of blood T cell repertoires in COVID-19. TCRdb's table, derived via immunoSEQ multiplex PCR, lists solely in-frame clones and lacks some. The sample holds some 70,000 clones, around nine tenths seen once. Sequencing input: peripheral blood. Receptor source: a man aged 50 to 59 with active COVID-19.

This rearrangement joins TRBV28 to TRBJ2-5, with TRBD2 identical over 8 bases. Germline lookup yields CDR1 MDHEN and CDR2 SYDVKM. The trim removed 6 bases at V and 5 bases at J, leaving 5 bases unmatched. CDR3 size: 13 residues. In nucleotides, the CDR3 is TGTGCCAGCAGCGGCGGGGGGCGTGAGACCCAGTACTTC. This encodes CASSGGGRETQYF. Variable domain in full (rest from reference TRBV28 and TRBJ2-5): DVKVTQSSRYLVKRTGEKVFLECVQDMDHENMFWYRQDPGLGLRLIYFSYDVKMKEKGDIPEGYSVSREKKERFSLILESASTNQTSMYLCASSGGGRETQYFGPGTRLLVL.

V usage is TRBV24-1 and J usage is TRBJ1-2; no firm D call. CDR1 KGHDR and CDR2 SFDVKD come from the germline V gene. CDR3 size: 15 residues. V lost 4 bases and J 8 bases, leaving 19 bases between the germline ends. The CDR3 DNA follows: TGTGCCACCAGTGACCCTCGAGGGCGGCTTGGGGGCTACACCTTC. Translation gives CATSDPRGRLGGYTF.

V is TRBV6-5 and J is TRBJ1-4; possible D gene TRBD1, 6 bases. Trimming took 2 bases from V and 7 from J, leaving 14 bases between them. The CDR3 runs to 15 residues. Germline-derived CDR1 and CDR2 are MNHEY and SVGAGI. CDR3 in amino acids: CASSYVQGGGEKLFF. The CDR3 nucleotides are TGTGCCAGCAGTTACGTACAGGGCGGGGGTGAAAAACTGTTTTTT.

This clone was seen only once. V is TRBV6-1 and J is TRBJ1-3; 9 nucleotides align to TRBD1. There are 15 residues in the CDR3. Germline V gene sequence: CDR1 MNHNS, CDR2 SASEGT. V lost 3 bases and J lost 3; bases outside the gene matches: 3. CDR3 in amino acids: CASSEETGGGNTIYF. CDR3 in DNA: TGTGCCAGCAGTGAGGAGACAGGGGGTGGAAACACCATATATTTT.

This sequence joins TRBV5-1 and TRBJ1-1; no reliable D call. Per germline, CDR1 SGHRS and CDR2 YFSETQ. Trimming removed 0 bases from V and 5 bases from J, with 11 bases in between. CDR3 length equals 14 residues. The chain's CDR3 is CASSLAQSGTEAFF. The CDR3 DNA reads TGCGCCAGCAGCTTGGCCCAATCCGGGACTGAAGCTTTCTTT.

This sequence joins TRBV7-3 and TRBJ2-2; no clear D gene. The germline V and J ends were trimmed by 5 bases and 2 bases, with 12 bases remaining between them. This CDR3 spans 15 amino acids. The germline V gene has CDR1 SGHTA and CDR2 FQGTGA. The CDR3 loop is CASSRTTVNTGELFF. CDR3 bases: TGTGCCAGCAGCCGAACCACTGTTAACACCGGGGAGCTGTTTTTT.

This clone has more than one count but fewer than ten. Sequence at one end of the junction differs from germline and may be a read error. The chain has TRBV18 and TRBJ2-7; maybe TRBD2 (5 bases). This CDR3 is built from 11 residues. Per germline, CDR1 KGHSH and CDR2 LQKENI. The CDR3 region has the DNA TGTGCCAGCTCACCGGGGAGTTTAAAGTTCTTC. This codes for CASSPGSLKFF.

This chain uses TRBV7-2 with TRBJ2-1, with D possibly TRBD2 on 6 matching bases. The germline V gene has CDR1 SGHTA and CDR2 FQGNSA. The CDR3 loop spans 13 amino acids. V lost 4 bases, J lost 6 bases, and 10 bases lay in between. The CDR3 DNA is TGTGCCAGCAGCTACGGGACTCCCAATGAGCAGTTCTTC. Encoded protein: CASSYGTPNEQFF.

The chain carries TRBV28 and TRBJ2-7, with 7 bases fitting TRBD1. This CDR3 contains 15 residues. Germline V gene data show CDR1 as MDHEN and CDR2 as SYDVKM. V was pared by 7 bases and J by 4 bases, with 13 bases of the junction left unmatched. Here the CDR3 DNA reads TGTGCCAGCACCAATCCAGGGGGTAGGGAATACGAGCAGTACTTC. Its protein product is CASTNPGGREYEQYF.

The chain employs TRBV19 and TRBJ1-5; TRBD1 agrees at 9 bases. The germline V gene has CDR1 LNHDA and CDR2 SQIVND (reference sequence). CDR3 length: 20 residues. V shed 1 base and J 0 bases; nucleotides not matched to a gene: 13. In DNA form, the CDR3 reads TGTGCCAGTAGTATAGGGGACAGGGCGTTTGCCGGGAATAGCAATCAGCCCCAGCATTTT. It encodes CASSIGDRAFAGNSNQPQHF.

The V gene is TRBV7-8, the J gene TRBJ1-2; D gene uncertain. V was trimmed by 7 bases and J by 2 bases, leaving 11 bases between them. The CDR3 totals 13 residues. The V gene's germline CDR1 is SGHVS and CDR2 FQNEAQ. CDR3 sequence (DNA): TGTGCCAGCACAAGTCCCGGGAACTATGGCTACACCTTC. This translates into CASTSPGNYGYTF. The entire variable domain, with the rest obtained from reference TRBV7-8 and TRBJ1-2, is as follows: GAGVSQSPRYKVAKRGQDVALRCDPISGHVSLFWYQQALGQGPEFLTYFQNEAQLDKSGLPSDRFFAERPEGSVSTLKIQRTQQEDSAVYLCASTSPGNYGYTFGSGTRLTVV.

The chain is built from TRBV5-4 and TRBJ2-1; 10 bases are shared with TRBD2. Germline V lookup: CDR1 SGHNT, CDR2 YYREEE (reference sequence). The length of the CDR3 is 14 residues. With V trimmed by 4 bases and J by 7 bases, 5 bases remained unmatched. The CDR3 is CASSTSAGGNEQFF. The DNA of the CDR3 is TGTGCCAGCAGCACCTCAGCGGGGGGGAATGAGCAGTTCTTC.

V gene TRBV18 combines with J gene TRBJ2-2; weak D call: TRBD1 (5 bases). From germline, CDR1 is KGHSH and CDR2 LQKENI. V shed 2 bases and J shed 3 bases, with 10 bases lying between them. The CDR3 contains 15 residues. This CDR3 reads CASSPVIGDTGELFF. The CDR3 bases are TGTGCCAGCTCACCAGTTATAGGGGACACCGGGGAGCTGTTTTTT.

The chain couples TRBV27 to TRBJ1-1, with D possibly TRBD1 on 5 matching bases. CDR3 length equals 13 residues. CDR1 is MNHEY and CDR2 is SMNVEV in the germline V gene (reference sequence). V was pared by 4 bases and J by 3 bases, with 9 bases between. CDR3: CASSYRDYTEAFF. In nucleotides, the CDR3 is TGTGCCAGCAGTTACCGGGACTACACTGAAGCTTTCTTT.

The chain employs TRBV3-1 (or the pseudogene TRBV3-2) and TRBJ2-1; 10 bases match TRBD2. CDR1 and CDR2 from the germline V gene are LGHDT and YNNKEL (reference sequence). The junction had 4 bases not matched to a gene; V was cut back by 4 bases and J by 4 bases. This CDR3 is built from 15 residues. The DNA for the CDR3 is TGTGCCAGCAGCCTTGGACTAGCGGTATACAATGAGCAGTTCTTC. Translated: CASSLGLAVYNEQFF.

The V gene is TRBV12-3 or TRBV12-4, the J gene TRBJ1-2, with D possibly matching TRBD1 (6 bases). The CDR3 contains 13 residues. Between the trimmed V and J ends, which lost 8 bases and 6 bases, there was a span of 16 bases. Here the CDR3 DNA reads TGTGCCAGCCTAATGTGGCAGGGGCATGGCTACACCTTC. Protein sequence: CASLMWQGHGYTF.

The chain employs TRBV2 and TRBJ1-2; 10 bases match TRBD1. The CDR3 contains 15 residues. Germline trimming cut 8 bases from V and 2 bases from J; bases unmatched to any gene: 8. In germline, CDR1 is SNHLY, CDR2 FYNNEI. The CDR3 DNA follows: TGTGCCAGCTGGGACTGGACAGGGGGAAACTATGGCTACACCTTC. It yields the protein CASWDWTGGNYGYTF.